The rows below give T cell receptor beta chains drawn from one sample of a study of CD8+ T cells in alopecia areata. TCRdb's table, derived via immunoSEQ multiplex PCR, lists solely in-frame clones and lacks some. Of roughly 99,000 clones listed, about four fifths are singletons. Here the sequenced sample was CD8+ T cells sorted from blood, taken at week 24, from a patient treated with tofacitinib. Source of these receptors: a human donor with alopecia areata. CDR3s include the opening cysteine and the closing phenylalanine or tryptophan. The D gene is left open where the match is weak. Clone sizes are given selectively: once, few, many, or a class where the clone is expanded.

abundance	j_gene	v_gene	d_gene	CDR3nt	CDR3aa
.	TRBJ2-1	TRBV13	TRBD2	TGTGCCAGCAGCCGAACAACTAGCGATGAGCAGTTCTTC	CASSRTTSDEQFF
once	TRBJ2-6	TRBV2	.	TGTGCCAGCAGAAGGGCCCTCTCTGGGGCCAACGTCCTGACTTTC	CASRRALSGANVLTF
.	TRBJ2-7	TRBV4-2	TRBD1	TGTGCCAGCAGCCAATCTCAGGGGGTAAGCTACGAGCAGTACTTC	CASSQSQGVSYEQYF
few	TRBJ2-7	TRBV18	.	TGTGCCAGCTCACTTAACTACGAGCAGTACTTC	CASSLNYEQYF
.	TRBJ2-7	TRBV4-3	.	TGCGCCAGCAGCCCGAACAGGGCGGGGGAGCAGTACTTC	CASSPNRAGEQYF
.	TRBJ2-6	TRBV6-5	.	TGTGCCAGCAGTCCCATGGTCTCTGGGGCCAACGTCCTGACTTTC	CASSPMVSGANVLTF
.	TRBJ1-3	TRBV7-4	.	TGTGCCAGCAGCCCAACGTCACTCCCAGGATCGGCTGGAAACACCATATATTTT	CASSPTSLPGSAGNTIYF
.	TRBJ2-7	TRBV6-1	TRBD1	TGTGCCAGCAGCGCCGGGACAGGGTCCTACGAGCAGTACTTC	CASSAGTGSYEQYF
.	TRBJ2-2	TRBV6-5	TRBD2	TGTGCCAGCAGCAAGACTAGCTACGACACCGGGGAGCTGTTTTTT	CASSKTSYDTGELFF
.	TRBJ2-1	TRBV5-6	TRBD2	TGTGCCAGCAGCGACGGGACTAGCGGGGACAATGAGCAGTTCTTC	CASSDGTSGDNEQFF
.	TRBJ2-7	TRBV7-9	TRBD1	TGTGCCAGCAGCTTAGGGACAGGGGGATTCTACGAGCAGTACTTC	CASSLGTGGFYEQYF
.	TRBJ1-1	TRBV29-1	.	TGCAGCGTTGAAGGGGGCGGGAACACTGAAGCTTTCTTT	CSVEGGGNTEAFF
.	TRBJ2-7	TRBV12-5	TRBD1	TGTGCTAGTGTCCCCCTCTTTGGGACAGGGGCCTACGAGCAGTACTTC	CASVPLFGTGAYEQYF
.	TRBJ1-1	TRBV4-3	.	TGCGCCAGCAGCTTTCGCTGGGCGGACACTGAAGCTTTCTTT	CASSFRWADTEAFF
.	TRBJ2-7	TRBV2	TRBD2	TGTGCCAGCAGCCTTCCCGGGACTAGCGGGGGACCGCAGTACTTC	CASSLPGTSGGPQYF
.	TRBJ2-1	TRBV10-3	.	TGTGCCATCAGTGAGTTGGCACCCAGTGACAATGAGCAGTTCTTC	CAISELAPSDNEQFF
few	TRBJ1-2	TRBV27	TRBD1	TGTGCCAGCAGTCCCACAGGGGCTCTTTCCCATGGCTACACCTTC	CASSPTGALSHGYTF
.	TRBJ2-7	TRBV10-2	TRBD2	TGCGCCAGCAGTGACCCCACTAGCGGGGGCTACGAGCAGTACTTC	CASSDPTSGGYEQYF
few	TRBJ2-7	TRBV4-2	.	TGTGCCAGCAGCCAAGAGGGGCAGGGCTCTGCCTACGAGCAGTACTTC	CASSQEGQGSAYEQYF
.	TRBJ2-5	TRBV6-5	TRBD2	TGTGCCAGCAGCCGTAGCGGGGGGGACCAAGAGACCCAGTACTTC	CASSRSGGDQETQYF
.	TRBJ2-7	TRBV27	TRBD1	TGTGCCAGCAGTCAAGGGGGACAGTACTACGAGCAGTACTTC	CASSQGGQYYEQYF
.	TRBJ2-3	TRBV7-9	.	TGTGCCAGCAGCATCCCTACCCGAGGGACAGATACGCAGTATTTT	CASSIPTRGTDTQYF
.	TRBJ1-1	TRBV6-1	.	TGTGCCAGCAGTGATGGGGGACTGGCTTTCTTT	CASSDGGLAFF
.	TRBJ2-7	TRBV12-5	TRBD1	TGTGCTAGTGGTAACGGACAGGGTAGGTACGAGCAGTACTTC	CASGNGQGRYEQYF
.	TRBJ1-1	TRBV6-1	.	TGTGCCAGCAGTGACGTCTTGGCTTTCTTT	CASSDVLAFF
.	TRBJ2-2	TRBV10-3	.	TGTGCCATCATGGGGAGTGCCGGGGAGCTGTTTTTT	CAIMGSAGELFF
.	TRBJ2-1	TRBV7-9	.	TGTGCCAGCAGCTTAAGTGCGAGCTCCTACAATGAGCAGTTCTTC	CASSLSASSYNEQFF
.	TRBJ1-2	TRBV7-9	.	TGTGCCAGCAGCTATGGGGGCTATGGCTACACCTTC	CASSYGGYGYTF
.	TRBJ1-2	TRBV7-2	TRBD1	TGTGCCAGCAGCTTAGGGGACCGGGACAGTGTTGTGTATGGCTACACCTTC	CASSLGDRDSVVYGYTF
once	TRBJ1-6	TRBV5-1	TRBD1	TGCGCCAGCAGCTACGGGGACAGGGGTAATTCACCCCTCCACTTT	CASSYGDRGNSPLHF
.	TRBJ1-2	TRBV27	.	TGTGCCAGCAGTTCCCGGGACTACCTGGGTTTAAGCTACACCTTC	CASSSRDYLGLSYTF
.	TRBJ2-1	TRBV19	.	TGTGCCAGCACCCAGTACAATGAGCAGTTCTTC	CASTQYNEQFF
once	TRBJ1-2	TRBV5-1	TRBD1	TGCGCCAGCAGCCGAGGACAGGGTAACGACTATGGCTACACCTTC	CASSRGQGNDYGYTF
.	TRBJ2-5	TRBV7-7	TRBD2	TGTGCTAGCAGCCCCGGGGGGGACTACCAAGAGACCCAGTACTTC	CASSPGGDYQETQYF
.	TRBJ2-2	TRBV4-1	.	TGCGCCAGCAGCTTCTTAAACCCAGGGTCCGGGGAGCTGTTTTTT	CASSFLNPGSGELFF
.	TRBJ2-7	TRBV4-3	.	TGCGCCAGCAGCTGCCGCCGGGGGTGCTCCTACGAGCAGTACTTC	CASSCRRGCSYEQYF